This paragraph covers one T cell receptor beta chain sequence. Its matching antigen is unknown. The data originate from a study of shared clonotypes between healthy human individuals. Using immunoSEQ multiplex PCR, the repertoire was profiled, and TCRdb retains in-frame clones only, with some absent. The sample has nearly 1 million clones; 70% to 85% are singletons. Healthy adults negative for HIV, lacking recent acute infections or vaccinations, served as donors. V lost 2 bases, J lost 3 bases, and 5 bases lay in between. This CDR3 contains 13 residues. Per the germline V gene, CDR1 is SGHDT and CDR2 is YYEEEE. General study points: An expected dependence of interdonor clonotype sharing on sequencing depth was noted. All-four-donor shared clonotypes had higher generation probabilities than non-shared clonotypes did.

The sequencing sample was made of memory CD4+ T cells sorted from blood. Subset: CD45RA-negative fraction. This receptor was obtained from a young man in good health. The chain links TRBV5-6 to TRBJ2-2, with D uncertain. CDR3 loop: CASSFQHTGELFF. CDR3 nucleotides: TGTGCCAGCAGCTTTCAACACACCGGGGAGCTGTTTTTT.